The T cell receptor (beta chain) described here comes from a study of blood T cell repertoires in COVID-19. As for the study in general: COVID-19 samples from acute and convalescent phases originated in the United States, Italy and Spain. T cells, B-cell-depleted T cells, or PBMCs supplied cDNA or gDNA.

Trimming shortened V by 6 bases and J by 4 bases, and 15 bases separated the two germline ends. CDR1 is MNHEY and CDR2 is SVGAGI in the germline V gene. The CDR3 spans 14 residues. Repertoires were generated with immunoSEQ multiplex PCR, while TCRdb's copy carries only in-frame clones and drops some. Seen here are around 80,000 clones, around 88% observed once, and the top ten hold 4.8%. V gene TRBV6-5 combines with J gene TRBJ1-2; perhaps TRBD1 as D (6 bases). The sample taken for sequencing was peripheral blood. The origin of this receptor is a woman older than 75 with acute or convalescent COVID-19. The CDR3 loop reads CASSPTPDSYGYTF. Written as DNA, the CDR3 is TGTGCCAGCAGCCCCACACCGGACAGCTATGGCTACACCTTC.